This T cell receptor beta chain appears in the sequencing data of a study of identical twins. With 2 bases removed from V and 1 base from J, the gap between germline ends came to 17 bases. CDR1 and CDR2 from the germline V gene are MNHNS and SASEGT. This CDR3 region has 17 residues. TCRdb re-called the 5' RACE reads with MiXCR, one entry per CDR3 protein. The sample includes around 960,000 distinct CDR3 sequences, more than 9% of them seen just once. The data were also submitted as part of a second study, on yellow fever vaccine responses in identical twins.

This chain joins TRBV6-1 and TRBJ1-1; D might be TRBD1 (5 bases). Sequencing was carried out using PBMCs. This clonotype originated in a woman aged 18-30 years in good health. CDR3: CASSERGERNRNTEAFF. CDR3 coding DNA: TGTGCCAGCAGTGAACGAGGGGAACGTAACAGGAACACTGAAGCTTTCTTT.